The subject of this entry is one T cell receptor (beta chain). What it binds is unknown. Per-sample PBMC isolation yielded at least 7 million cells. Total RNA extraction produced at least 6 micrograms (per sample) for the study. Alongside a J-beta primer mix, a sample-barcoded 5' primer served in a second PCR lasting about 7 to 11 cycles. Tags on each cDNA molecule came from a template-switch adaptor with 12 random nucleotides. TCRdb independently ran MiXCR on the 5' RACE reads; one entry per CDR3 protein. The table has hundreds of thousands of distinct CDR3 sequences, roughly 56% seen once. This record belongs to a study of blood T cells in healthy people across ages. The study, taken as a whole, reports: Higher diversity and more naive CD4+ cells were features of long-lived donors, compared to aged donors.

The sequenced sample was blood. This TCR was recovered from a man aged 40-49 years in good health.

The CDR3 DNA sequence: TGTGCCAGCAGACATTGGACAGGGAACGGGCAAGCTTTCTTT. Amino acids: CASRHWTGNGQAFF. The chain carries TRBV12-3 or TRBV12-4 and TRBJ1-1, with TRBD1 matching over 8 bases. The junction had 12 bases not matched to a gene; V was cut back by 6 bases and J by 9 bases. The length of the CDR3 is 14 residues.